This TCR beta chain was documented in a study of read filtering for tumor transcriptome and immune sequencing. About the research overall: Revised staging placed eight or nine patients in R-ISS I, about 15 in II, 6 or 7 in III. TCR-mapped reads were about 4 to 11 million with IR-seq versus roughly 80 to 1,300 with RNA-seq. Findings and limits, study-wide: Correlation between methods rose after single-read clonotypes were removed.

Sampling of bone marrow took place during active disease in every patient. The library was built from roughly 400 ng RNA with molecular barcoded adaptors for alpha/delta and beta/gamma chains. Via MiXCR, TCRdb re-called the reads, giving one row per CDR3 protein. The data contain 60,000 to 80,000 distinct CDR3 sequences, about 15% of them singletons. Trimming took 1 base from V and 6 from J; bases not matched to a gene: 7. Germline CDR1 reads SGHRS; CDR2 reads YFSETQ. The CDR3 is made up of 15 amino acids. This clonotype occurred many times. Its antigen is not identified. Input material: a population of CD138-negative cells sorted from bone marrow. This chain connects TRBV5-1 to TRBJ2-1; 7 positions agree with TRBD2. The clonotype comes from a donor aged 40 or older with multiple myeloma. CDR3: CASSLPTGGGNEQFF. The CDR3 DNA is TGCGCCAGCAGCTTGCCGACGGGGGGAGGCAATGAGCAGTTCTTC.